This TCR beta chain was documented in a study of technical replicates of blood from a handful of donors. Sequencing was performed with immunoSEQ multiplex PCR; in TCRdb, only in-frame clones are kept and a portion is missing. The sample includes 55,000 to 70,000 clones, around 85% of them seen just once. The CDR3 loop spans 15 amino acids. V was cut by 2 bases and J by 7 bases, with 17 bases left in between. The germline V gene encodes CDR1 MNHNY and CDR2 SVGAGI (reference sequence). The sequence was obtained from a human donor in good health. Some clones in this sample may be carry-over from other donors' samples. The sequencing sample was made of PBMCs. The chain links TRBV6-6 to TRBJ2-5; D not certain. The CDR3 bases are TGTGCCAGCAGTTACCTTGGGCCTCCCCCAAGGACCCAGTACTTC. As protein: CASSYLGPPPRTQYF.